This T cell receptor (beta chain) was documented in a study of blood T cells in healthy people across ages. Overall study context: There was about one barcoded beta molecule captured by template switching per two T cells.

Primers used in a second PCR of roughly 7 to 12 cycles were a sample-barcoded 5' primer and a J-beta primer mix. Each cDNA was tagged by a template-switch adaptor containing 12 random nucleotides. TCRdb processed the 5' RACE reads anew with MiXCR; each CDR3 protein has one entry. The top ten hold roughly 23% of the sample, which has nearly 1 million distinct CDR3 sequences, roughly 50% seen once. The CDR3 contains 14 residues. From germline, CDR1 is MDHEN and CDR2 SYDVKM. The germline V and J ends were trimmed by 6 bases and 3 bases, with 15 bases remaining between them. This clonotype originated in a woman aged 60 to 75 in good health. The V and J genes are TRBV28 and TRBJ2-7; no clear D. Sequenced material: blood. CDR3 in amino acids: CASSPPERSYEQYF. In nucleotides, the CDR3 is TGTGCCAGCAGCCCCCCCGAGAGAAGCTACGAGCAGTACTTC.